The 21 T cell receptor beta chains presented below share a single source sample, sequenced in a study of regulatory T cells in long-lasting Graves disease. Building of the TCR beta libraries involved iRepertoire HTBI primers and Arm-PCR of CDR3 regions. TCRdb used MiXCR to reprocess the multiplex PCR reads, holding one entry per CDR3 protein. This sample has roughly 400,000 distinct CDR3 sequences, with 15% found just once. Time point described: newly diagnosed GD, antithyroid drugs for less than 3 months. The TCR library was prepared using RNA isolated from PBMCs. These same records also appear under a second study, on T cells in Graves' hyperthyroidism and ophthalmopathy.

Material: peripheral blood mononuclear cells (PBMCs), obtained at new diagnosis, from a patient treated with antithyroid drugs. These receptors were obtained from a woman aged 40 to 50 with Graves disease.

This chain uses TRBV4-2 with TRBJ1-2; D is undetermined. Germline CDR1 LGHNA, CDR2 YNFKEQ. The CDR3 is 17 amino acids. The V end was cut by 1 base, the J end by 7 bases, with 22 bases between. CDR3 residues: CASSQASFSAWASGYTF. The CDR3 DNA is TGTGCCAGCAGCCAAGCTAGTTTTAGTGCGTGGGCGAGTGGCTACACCTTC.

J is TRBJ1-6 and V is TRBV7-9; the D is unclear. The germline V gene has CDR1 SEHNR and CDR2 FQNEAQ (reference sequence). The length of the CDR3 is 13 residues. Trimming shortened V by 5 bases and J by 7 bases, and 9 bases separated the two germline ends. CDR3 nucleotide sequence: TGTGCCAGCAGCCCGGCACCCAATTCACCCCTCCACTTT. Its protein is CASSPAPNSPLHF.

The DNA for the CDR3 is TGTGCCAGCAACGCCCTTGGGACTAGCGGGACTCATGAGCAGTACTTC. It is translated as CASNALGTSGTHEQYF. This chain uses TRBV7-9 with TRBJ2-7; TRBD2 matches 13 bases. CDR1 SEHNR and CDR2 FQNEAQ come from the germline V gene (reference sequence). With V trimmed by 7 bases and J by 7 bases, 13 bases remained unmatched. CDR3 length: 16 residues.

This clonotype appeared a few times. The chain recombines TRBV11-2 with TRBJ2-1; 11 positions agree with TRBD1. The germline V gene has CDR1 SGHAT and CDR2 FQNNGV. V lost 7 bases, J lost 9 bases, and 8 bases stayed unmatched. This CDR3 is built from 14 residues. CDR3 nucleotides: TGTGCCAGCACCGCGGACAGGGGGCTCGGTGAGCAGTTCTTC. It translates to CASTADRGLGEQFF.

This clonotype is a singleton in its sample. V gene TRBV12-3 or TRBV12-4 combines with J gene TRBJ2-1; TRBD2 is a possible D gene (6 bases). This CDR3 is built from 14 residues. Trimming removed 10 bases at V and 4 bases at J, with 17 bases between. Written as DNA, the CDR3 is TGTGCCATCTCCCCAGCGGGCTTTTACAATGAGCAGTTCTTC. It translates to CAISPAGFYNEQFF.

This clonotype was detected many times. The chain combines TRBV5-1 with TRBJ2-3; 9 positions agree with TRBD1. CDR3 size: 15 residues. V was pared by 2 bases and J by 2 bases, with 3 bases of the junction left unmatched. From germline, CDR1 is SGHRS and CDR2 YFSETQ. The CDR3 spells CASSFTGGITDTQYF. The CDR3 nucleotides read TGCGCCAGCAGCTTTACAGGGGGCATCACAGATACGCAGTATTTT.

Ten or more counts support this clonotype. The V and J genes are TRBV30 and TRBJ2-1; D unclear. CDR1 and CDR2 from the germline V gene are GTSNPN and SVGIG (reference sequence). CDR3 length equals 12 residues. Trimming pared 8 bases from V and 5 bases from J, leaving 13 bases between. DNA for the CDR3: TGTGCCGCTCGAGTGTCCGACAATGAGCAGTTCTTC. This translates into CAARVSDNEQFF.

At least ten counts were recorded for this clonotype. This chain links TRBV2 with TRBJ2-3, with TRBD2 matching over 10 bases. The CDR3 is 15 amino acids. V dropped 2 bases and J dropped 5; count of bases not matched to a gene: 4. The germline gives CDR1 SNHLY, CDR2 FYNNEI. The chain's CDR3 is CASSERLAGVDTQYF. The CDR3 DNA reads TGTGCCAGCAGTGAAAGGCTAGCGGGAGTAGATACGCAGTATTTT. Looking up the rest from reference TRBV2 and TRBJ2-3 gives the full variable domain: EPEVTQTPSHQVTQMGQEVILRCVPISNHLYFYWYRQILGQKVEFLVSFYNNEISEKSEIFDDQFSVERPDGSNFTLKIRSTKLEDSAMYFCASSERLAGVDTQYFGPGTRLTVL.

This clonotype was seen ten or more times. This chain connects TRBV14 to TRBJ2-1; D tentatively fits TRBD1 or TRBD2 (5 bases each). The germline gives CDR1 SGHDN, CDR2 FVKESK. The V gene lost 0 bases and the J gene lost 5 bases, with 11 bases spanning the gap. The CDR3 totals 15 residues. Here the CDR3 DNA reads TGTGCCAGCAGCCAAGACCGGGACGGGAACAATGAGCAGTTCTTC. Amino acid sequence: CASSQDRDGNNEQFF.

This clonotype appeared many times. The CDR3 DNA follows: TGTGCCAGCAGTTTAGAGAGACAGCAAGAGACCCAGTACTTC. Translation gives CASSLERQQETQYF. The chain carries TRBV28 and TRBJ2-5, with a possible D match to TRBD1 (5 bases). The V end was cut by 2 bases, the J end by 2 bases, with 9 bases between. CDR3 length equals 14 residues. Germline CDR1 reads MDHEN; CDR2 reads SYDVKM. The full variable domain, in which reference TRBV28 and TRBJ2-5 provide the parts outside the CDR3, is DVKVTQSSRYLVKRTGEKVFLECVQDMDHENMFWYRQDPGLGLRLIYFSYDVKMKEKGDIPEGYSVSREKKERFSLILESASTNQTSMYLCASSLERQQETQYFGPGTRLLVL.

This clonotype was recorded many times. The rearrangement joins TRBV2 to TRBJ2-5; D unresolved. Deletions cut 2 bases from V and 1 base from J, with 17 bases between. The germline V gene has CDR1 SNHLY and CDR2 FYNNEI. The CDR3 contains 17 residues. As DNA, the CDR3 is TGTGCCAGCAGTGAACCAAGATACCTGAAACCCCAAGAGACCCAGTACTTC. It is translated as CASSEPRYLKPQETQYF.

Ten or more counts support this clonotype. The V gene is TRBV5-1, the J gene TRBJ1-6, with D uncertain. This CDR3 is 14 amino acids long. The V gene lost 2 bases and the J gene lost 5 bases, with 8 bases spanning the gap. Germline V gene data show CDR1 as SGHRS and CDR2 as YFSETQ. The CDR3 protein is CASSFDPNNSPLHF. The CDR3 coding sequence is TGCGCCAGCAGCTTCGACCCGAATAATTCACCCCTCCACTTT.

This clonotype was seen repeatedly, ten times or more. The chain recombines TRBV6-2 or TRBV6-3 with TRBJ2-1, with a possible D match to TRBD2 (6 bases). This CDR3 region has 14 residues. The V end was cut by 2 bases, the J end by 3 bases, with 8 bases between. Germline CDR1 MNHEY, CDR2 SVGEGT. The CDR3 region has the DNA TGTGCCAGCAGTTACGCTAGCGACTACAATGAGCAGTTCTTC. It codes for CASSYASDYNEQFF.

To note about this clonotype: A much larger clone differs from this one at a single base, so this may be a read error. V and J are TRBV11-2 and TRBJ1-2; D perhaps matches TRBD1 (5 bases). The length of the CDR3 is 14 residues. CDR1 and CDR2 (germline): SGHAT, FQNNGV. Trimming stripped 3 bases from V and 8 bases from J, with 16 bases between. The CDR3 region is CASSLAGALGGYTF. The CDR3 DNA reads as TGTGCCAGCAGCTTGGCCGGGGCCCTGGGAGGCTACACCTTC.

The sample holds a few counts of this clonotype. The chain uses TRBV19 and TRBJ1-1; 8 bases align to TRBD1. The CDR3 has 14 amino acids. V shed 3 bases and J 4 bases; nucleotides not matched to a gene: 4. Germline V lookup: CDR1 LNHDA, CDR2 SQIVND (reference sequence). CDR3 amino acids: CASSISDRGTEAFF. DNA of the CDR3: TGTGCCAGTAGTATTTCTGACAGGGGCACTGAAGCTTTCTTT.

There are many counts of this clonotype. This rearrangement joins TRBV12-5 to TRBJ2-5, with a weak D call TRBD1 (6 bases). Germline CDR1 and CDR2: LGHNT and FRNRAP. V was cut by 1 base and J by 3 bases, with 21 bases left in between. The CDR3 has 18 amino acids. The CDR3 is CASGLASAVDRLKETQYF. The CDR3 DNA reads TGTGCTAGTGGTTTGGCTTCCGCGGTGGACAGACTAAAAGAGACCCAGTACTTC.

This sequence joins TRBV9 and TRBJ2-5, with D perhaps matching TRBD1 (6 bases). CDR3 length: 15 amino acids. Trimming pared 0 bases from V and 5 bases from J, leaving 14 bases between. Germline V CDR1 and CDR2: SGDLS, YYNGEE. CDR3 protein: CASSVAPAQGETQYF. The CDR3 DNA follows: TGTGCCAGCAGCGTAGCTCCGGCACAGGGTGAGACCCAGTACTTC. The whole variable domain, filled in from reference TRBV9 and TRBJ2-5, reads DSGVTQTPKHLITATGQRVTLRCSPRSGDLSVYWYQQSLDQGLQFLIQYYNGEERAKGNILERFSAQQFPDLHSELNLSSLELGDSALYFCASSVAPAQGETQYFGPGTRLLVL.

This clonotype was observed many times. This chain connects TRBV10-2 to TRBJ1-5, with 8 positions matching TRBD1. The CDR3 has 14 amino acids. Germline V lookup: CDR1 WSHSY, CDR2 SAAADI. Trimming removed 3 bases from V and 7 bases from J; junction bases left unmatched: 5. CDR3: CASSEVTGGQPQHF. The CDR3 nucleotides read TGCGCCAGCAGTGAAGTAACAGGGGGGCAGCCCCAGCATTTT.

The chain carries TRBV27 and TRBJ2-7; 7 nucleotides line up with TRBD1. The CDR3 sequence is 13 residues long. With V trimmed by 7 bases and J by 0 bases, 3 bases remained unmatched. Germline V gene lookup returns CDR1 MNHEY and CDR2 SMNVEV (reference sequence). Written as DNA, the CDR3 is TGTGCCAGCACGGGACAGAGCTCCTACGAGCAGTACTTC. It codes for CASTGQSSYEQYF.

The sample holds many counts of this clonotype. V is TRBV19 and J is TRBJ1-5; 7 bases match TRBD1. CDR1 is LNHDA, CDR2 SQIVND, per germline (reference sequence). V dropped 3 bases and J dropped 7; count of bases not matched to a gene: 12. The CDR3 has 16 amino acids. CDR3 coding DNA: TGTGCCAGTAGTATTAGGGACAGCACCTTATCACAGCCCCAGCATTTT. This encodes CASSIRDSTLSQPQHF.

This chain links TRBV6-1 with TRBJ2-7; a possible D gene is TRBD1 (6 bases). CDR1 MNHNS and CDR2 SASEGT come from the germline V gene. The CDR3 runs to 16 residues. The V and J ends lost 2 bases and 0 bases respectively, with 14 bases between them. CDR3 nucleotide sequence: TGTGCCAGCAGTGAATACCTTCCACAGGGCTCCTACGAGCAGTACTTC. Translated, it gives CASSEYLPQGSYEQYF.